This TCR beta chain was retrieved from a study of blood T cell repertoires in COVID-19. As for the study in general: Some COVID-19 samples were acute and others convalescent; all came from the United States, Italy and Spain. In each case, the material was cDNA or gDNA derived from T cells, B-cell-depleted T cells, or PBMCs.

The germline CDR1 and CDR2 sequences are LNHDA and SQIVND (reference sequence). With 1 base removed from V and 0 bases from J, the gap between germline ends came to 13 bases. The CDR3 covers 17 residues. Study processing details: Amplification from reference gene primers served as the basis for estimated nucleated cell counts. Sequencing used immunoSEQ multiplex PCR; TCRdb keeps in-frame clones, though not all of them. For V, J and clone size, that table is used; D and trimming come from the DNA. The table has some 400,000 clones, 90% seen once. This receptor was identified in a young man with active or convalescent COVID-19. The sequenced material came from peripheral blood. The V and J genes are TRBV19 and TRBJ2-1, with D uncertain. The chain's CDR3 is CASSIGAALSSYNEQFF. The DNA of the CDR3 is TGTGCCAGTAGTATAGGGGCAGCCCTAAGCTCCTACAATGAGCAGTTCTTC. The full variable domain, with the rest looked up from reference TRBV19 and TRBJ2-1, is DGGITQSPKYLFRKEGQNVTLSCEQNLNHDAMYWYRQDPGQGLRLIYYSQIVNDFQKGDIAEGYSVSREKKESFPLTVTSAQKNPTAFYLCASSIGAALSSYNEQFFGPGTRLTVL.